The source of this T cell receptor (beta chain) is a study of PD-1 blockade in classical Hodgkin lymphoma. Libraries were prepared by immunoSEQ multiplex PCR; TCRdb keeps only in-frame clonotypes and omits some of them. The sample comprises roughly 62,000 clones, about nine tenths of which are singletons, and under 15% rests with the top ten. CDR1 is MNHNY, CDR2 SVGAGI, per germline (reference sequence). The CDR3 sequence is 14 residues long. The ends were cut back, 0 bases at V and 5 bases at J, with 5 bases in the middle. Autologous stem cell transplantation was followed by relapse in every patient, and brentuximab vedotin exposure varied.

The sequences come from peripheral blood mononuclear cells (PBMCs), collected at baseline. This TCR was sampled from a human donor with classical Hodgkin lymphoma. This chain connects TRBV6-6 to TRBJ1-6; no reliable D call. CDR3: CASSYSDNNSPLHF. The CDR3 nucleotides read TGTGCCAGCAGTTACTCTGATAATAATTCACCCCTCCACTTT.